Each of the 8 T cell receptor beta chains below was sequenced from the same sample in a study of T-cell reconstitution after alpha-beta-depleted transplantation in children. Preparation of the TCRbeta library involved a method that used unique molecular identifiers. Each CDR3 protein gets one entry after TCRdb re-called the PCR reads with MiXCR. Of around 76,000 distinct CDR3 sequences listed, about a sixth are singletons. Source: PBMCs, mostly from graft donor cells, taken 360 days after TCRalphabeta/CD19-depleted stem cell transplant. These receptor sequences come from a male patient between 2 and 10 years old who had a stem cell transplant for acute lymphoblastic leukemia, so the T cells may come from the graft donor.

This chain connects TRBV11-2 to TRBJ2-1; a possible D gene is TRBD1 (5 bases). The CDR3 consists of 15 residues. Germline assignment: CDR1 SGHAT and CDR2 FQNNGV. V lost 5 bases and J 12 bases, leaving 23 bases between the germline ends. The CDR3: CASSAQGSDWQRQFF. CDR3 nucleotide sequence: TGTGCCAGCAGCGCCCAGGGTTCAGATTGGCAAAGGCAGTTCTTC.

This clonotype has a single count. The J gene is TRBJ2-5, the V gene TRBV25-1; possible D gene TRBD1, 6 bases. The germline V gene encodes CDR1 MGHDK and CDR2 SYGVNS. V was cut by 6 bases and J by 2 bases, with 13 bases left in between. The CDR3 spans 14 residues. CDR3 sequence reads: CASRDRQAQETQYF. The CDR3 region has the DNA TGTGCCAGCAGGGACCGACAGGCTCAAGAGACCCAGTACTTC.

The chain recombines TRBV24-1 with TRBJ2-1, with TRBD2 matching 9 bases. In germline, CDR1 is KGHDR, CDR2 SFDVKD. The J segment lost 6 bases and the V segment lost 4 bases, leaving 9 bases of the junction unmatched. CDR3 length equals 16 residues. The CDR3 bases are TGTGCCACCAGTGAAGTTAGCGGGAGAGCAGGCAATGAGCAGTTCTTC. This translates into CATSEVSGRAGNEQFF.

This clonotype was counted ten times or more. This chain uses TRBV20-1 with TRBJ1-2; 11 bases are a match to TRBD1. The CDR3 is 14 amino acids. The V gene end was trimmed by 5 bases and the J gene end by 8 bases; junction bases not matched to a gene: 10. From germline, CDR1 is DFQATT and CDR2 SNEGSKA (reference sequence). The CDR3 DNA reads as TGCAGTGCTTTGCGGACAGGGGGCGCCTGGGGCTACACCTTC. Amino acids: CSALRTGGAWGYTF.

V and J are TRBV21-1 and TRBJ1-6; the table's D call, TRBD1, was not checked against the DNA. TRBV21-1 is designated a pseudogene. The CDR3 loop spans 16 amino acids. CDR3 nucleotides: TGTGCCAGCACCCCAATCTCGGGACAATGGAATTCACCCCTCCACTTT. It yields the protein CASTPISGQWNSPLHF.

This clonotype was seen more than once but under ten times. J is TRBJ2-5 and V is TRBV5-8; no clear D gene. Per the germline V gene, CDR1 is SGHTS and CDR2 is YDEGEE. Deletions cut 4 bases from V and 5 bases from J, with 12 bases between. CDR3 length equals 13 residues. The CDR3 bases are TGTGCCAGCAGCCGAACACGGCACGAGACCCAGTACTTC. It yields the protein CASSRTRHETQYF.

This clonotype was observed many times. The chain links TRBV6-5 to TRBJ2-2; D is undetermined. The CDR3 spans 17 residues. The germline gives CDR1 MNHEY, CDR2 SVGAGI. V lost 0 bases to trimming and J lost 2 bases, with 13 bases between them. CDR3 region: CASSYSTLTSNTGELFF. CDR3 DNA sequence: TGTGCCAGCAGTTACTCGACCCTCACGTCCAACACCGGGGAGCTGTTTTTT.

V usage is TRBV11-2 and J usage is TRBJ2-3; 9 bases align to TRBD1. The CDR3 extends over 16 amino acids. Losses at the gene ends were 1 base for V and 4 bases for J; bases not matched to a gene: 6. CDR1 SGHAT and CDR2 FQNNGV come from the germline V gene. CDR3 coding DNA: TGTGCCAGCAGCTTAGCCTGGACAGGGGTGCCAGATACGCAGTATTTT. This encodes CASSLAWTGVPDTQYF.